The present entry profiles one T cell receptor (beta chain) with its context. Its antigen remains unknown. This specimen belongs to a study of Ad26.COV2.S vaccination and SARS-CoV-2 variants. Study-level results: Analytic work on TCR breadth and depth might have understated the full extent of total T cell responses.

Treatment meaning: 15 to 20 received Ad26.COV2.S at low or high dose, single or two shots; a few received placebo; per-sample allocation not given. The samples date from day 63 after the first vaccine or placebo injection. In Boston, an adult donor aged 18-55 years took part. TCRdb's table, derived via immunoSEQ multiplex PCR, lists solely in-frame clones and lacks some. The table has some 420,000 clones, over 75% seen once; the top ten hold 3.6%. Material: peripheral blood, obtained in a trial of Ad26.COV2.S vaccine versus placebo. The sequence came from a person aged 18-65 years who received the Ad26.COV2.S COVID-19 vaccine or a placebo.

As DNA, the CDR3 is TGTGCCAGCAGCCAAGAAGGAAACACCATATATTTT. Its translation: CASSQEGNTIYF. J is TRBJ1-3 and V is TRBV4-2; D is unresolved. V dropped 0 bases and J dropped 4 bases, with 1 base sitting between them. The CDR3 length is 12 residues. Per the germline V gene, CDR1 is LGHNA and CDR2 is YNFKEQ.